Following are 8 T cell receptor beta chains from one sample sequenced in a study of T cells in Graves' hyperthyroidism and ophthalmopathy (dated by TCRdb to about 2019). The library was made by multiplex PCR. Sequencing used an Illumina HiSeq 2000. TCR beta CDR3 regions were amplified from RNA transcripts. For the first round of RT-PCR on the TCR CDR3, the HTBI primer set was used together with the Qiagen OneStep RT-PCR kit. The raw public reads went through TCRdb reprocessing: fastp at Q25, MiXCR clone calling, in-frame beta chains kept. Here each entry gathers all rows of one CDR3 protein and keeps the most common genes and DNA. In all, the sample holds roughly 600,000 distinct CDR3 sequences, and roughly 15% of those were seen once. Approximately 13% of the sample is held by the ten biggest clonotypes. The sequenced sample was blood. These receptors were obtained from a woman in her forties or fifties with Graves' ophthalmopathy.

The rearrangement links TRBV29-1 to TRBJ1-2; D remains unclear. CDR1 SQVTM and CDR2 ANQGSEA come from the germline V gene. The CDR3 runs to 13 residues. V gave up 4 bases and J gave up 5 bases, with 14 bases separating them. In DNA, the CDR3 is TGCAGCGTTGGGCCTTCGCGAGATTATGGCTACACCTTC. Translation gives CSVGPSRDYGYTF.

This clonotype has a handful of counts. The gene calls are TRBV10-3 and TRBJ2-5, with 9 bases aligning to TRBD2. CDR3 size: 16 residues. Germline V gene sequence: CDR1 ENHRY, CDR2 SYGVKD. The ends lost 0 bases at V and 2 bases at J; junction bases unmatched: 4. For the CDR3, the DNA is TGTGCCATCAGTGAGTCCCGACTAGCGGATCAAGAGACCCAGTACTTC. This codes for CAISESRLADQETQYF.

Remarks on this clonotype: The junction departs from the called germline gene at one end, perhaps through a read error. The rearrangement uses TRBV4-1 and TRBJ2-1, with a tentative D call TRBD2 (5 bases). CDR1 MGHRA and CDR2 YSYEKL come from the germline V gene. The CDR3 has 14 amino acids. In DNA form, the CDR3 reads TGTGCCAGCAGCCAAGTGTCTAGCAACAATGAGCAGTTCTTC. Protein: CASSQVSSNNEQFF.

The rearrangement joins TRBV29-1 to TRBJ1-1, with no clear D. V lost 7 bases to trimming and J lost 6 bases, with 15 bases between them. The CDR3 length is 12 residues. Germline CDR1 SQVTM, CDR2 ANQGSEA. CDR3 in amino acids: CSAPAGSAEAFF. CDR3 in DNA: TGCAGCGCCCCTGCTGGGTCCGCTGAAGCTTTCTTT.

In this sample, this clonotype turned up many times. The chain uses TRBV12-3 or TRBV12-4 and TRBJ2-1; 9 bases fit TRBD2. V was pared by 4 bases and J by 6 bases, with 13 bases of the junction left unmatched. The CDR3 runs 17 residues. The CDR3 nucleotides are TGTGCCAGCAGTTCCCTCCTAGCGGGATCGAACCGCAATGAGCAGTTCTTC. Protein product: CASSSLLAGSNRNEQFF.

This clonotype was counted at least ten times. This rearrangement joins TRBV5-4 to TRBJ1-1; no firm D call. The CDR3 is made up of 11 amino acids. CDR1 and CDR2 (germline): SGHNT, YYREEE (reference sequence). The V gene lost 1 base and the J gene lost 11 bases, with 9 bases spanning the gap. CDR3 amino acids: CASSLLDEAFF. CDR3 nucleotides: TGTGCCAGCAGCTTGTTAGATGAGGCTTTCTTT.

V usage is TRBV5-1 and J usage is TRBJ2-1; D gene uncertain. CDR1 is SGHRS and CDR2 is YFSETQ in the germline V gene. The CDR3 contains 14 residues. Trimming cost V 7 bases and J 0 bases, with 11 bases left between them. CDR3 nucleotides: TGCGCCAGCGCCCCGGGCTACTCCTACAATGAGCAGTTCTTC. It specifies CASAPGYSYNEQFF.

This clonotype has ten or more counts. This chain links TRBV28 with TRBJ1-4; D is undetermined. CDR3 length: 14 residues. Germline V gene data show CDR1 as MDHEN and CDR2 as SYDVKM. Trimming removed 7 bases at V and 8 bases at J, with 17 bases between. The CDR3: CASISAGRREKLFF. The CDR3 coding sequence is TGTGCCAGCATATCGGCTGGACGGAGAGAAAAACTGTTTTTT.